A selection of T cell receptor beta chains follows, all from one sample in a study of response to subunit inactivated influenza vaccine. TCRdb re-called the RT-PCR reads through MiXCR, storing one row per CDR3 protein. The sample carries 450,000 to 700,000 distinct CDR3 sequences, 14% recorded once. Sequences were derived from PBMCs from blood, sampled 11 to 12 days after vaccination. Receptor source: a man aged 45-65 years who received an inactivated influenza vaccine. Each CDR3 is given with its conserved first and last residue. D genes are given only for firm matches. A row's size may be missing; if present it is once, few, many or a size class.

D | J | V | size | DNA | CDR3
TRBD2 | TRBJ2-1 | TRBV29-1 | many | TGCAGCGTTGAAGATCAAGGGACTAGCGGGAGGGTGCATGAGCAGTTCTTC | CSVEDQGTSGRVHEQFF
. | TRBJ1-3 | TRBV6-5 | . | TGTGCCAGCAGTTACGCAGGGTTTAACTCTGGAAACACCATATATTTT | CASSYAGFNSGNTIYF
TRBD2 | TRBJ2-1 | TRBV20-1 | . | TGCAGTGCTATCTTAGCGGGAGGGGACAATGAGCAGTTCTTC | CSAILAGGDNEQFF
TRBD2 | TRBJ2-4 | TRBV10-1 | few | TGCGCCAGCAGTGAGTCGGGGGGGATAGGCAAAAACATTCAGTACTTC | CASSESGGIGKNIQYF
. | TRBJ2-1 | TRBV11-2 | few | TGTGCCAGCAGCATGGGGACTCTCTTTGAGCAGTTCTTC | CASSMGTLFEQFF
TRBD2 | TRBJ2-1 | TRBV4-3 | many | TGCGCCAGCAGCCAAGAAAGGGGGACTAGCGGGGGCTATGAGCAGTTCTTC | CASSQERGTSGGYEQFF
TRBD2 | TRBJ2-3 | TRBV7-8 | . | TGTGCCAGCAGCTTACGGACTAGCGGGATAGATACGCAGTATTTT | CASSLRTSGIDTQYF
TRBD1 | TRBJ2-1 | TRBV20-1 | few | TGCAGTGCTAGAGCCCTACGCCGGGACAGGGTTTGGGCTGAGCAGTTCTTC | CSARALRRDRVWAEQFF
. | TRBJ2-6 | TRBV7-8 | . | TGTGCCAGCAGCTTAGTGGTCTACTCTGGGGCCAACGTCCTGACTTTC | CASSLVVYSGANVLTF
. | TRBJ2-7 | TRBV12-3/TRBV12-4 | few | TGTGCCAGCAGCACCCGGACAGGGAGGGGGGCGGAGCAGTACTTC | CASSTRTGRGAEQYF
. | TRBJ1-1 | TRBV6-6 | few | TGTGCCAGCGAGAAGGGGAACACTGAAGCTTTCTTT | CASEKGNTEAFF
TRBD2 | TRBJ2-2 | TRBV5-1 | many | TGCGCCAGCAGCTTGATTGCGGCGGGAGCCCACGGGGAGCTGTTTTTT | CASSLIAAGAHGELFF
TRBD2 | TRBJ2-1 | TRBV24-1 | few | TGTGCCACCAGTGATCGGACTAGCGGGAGGGCCCACAATGAGCAGTTCTTC | CATSDRTSGRAHNEQFF
. | TRBJ1-1 | TRBV6-6 | many | TGTGCCAGCAGTCACTACCCGGGGGAAGCTTTCTTT | CASSHYPGEAFF
. | TRBJ2-7 | TRBV3-1 | . | TGTGCCAGCAGCCAACAGTACTACGAAACGTACGAGCAGTACTTC | CASSQQYYETYEQYF
TRBD2 | TRBJ2-1 | TRBV30 | few | TGTGCCTGGAGTGTAGGCGGGAGGGCCTACAATGAGCAGTTCTTC | CAWSVGGRAYNEQFF
. | TRBJ2-5 | TRBV11-2 | few | TGTGCCAGCAGCTTAGGGGGGGGGCACCGACTGGTTGAGACCCAGTACTTC | CASSLGGGHRLVETQYF
. | TRBJ1-5 | TRBV4-2 | . | TGTGCCAGCAGCCAAGTCAGGGGAAGCAATCAGCCCCAGCATTTT | CASSQVRGSNQPQHF
. | TRBJ1-2 | TRBV6-2/TRBV6-3 | . | TGTGCCAGCAGTCGGACGGGGTGGAGTGACTATGGCTACACCTTC | CASSRTGWSDYGYTF
. | TRBJ2-7 | TRBV7-2 | few | TGTGCCAGCAGCTTTCTCGGGAGAAACTACGAGCAGTACTTC | CASSFLGRNYEQYF
TRBD1 | TRBJ2-5 | TRBV10-3 | . | TGTGCCATCGGAGGGACAGGGGGCTTGGAGACCCAGTACTTC | CAIGGTGGLETQYF
TRBD2 | TRBJ2-1 | TRBV5-8 | . | TGTGCCAGCAGCTTCCCGCGGGGGGGCCGTGGGAATGAGCAGTTCTTC | CASSFPRGGRGNEQFF
TRBD1 | TRBJ2-3 | TRBV24-1 | few | TGTGCCACCAGTGATTTGTCCCAGGGGGCATCCACAGATACGCAGTATTTT | CATSDLSQGASTDTQYF
. | TRBJ2-7 | TRBV4-2 | few | TGTGCCAGCAGCCAAGATTTAAGGCAGCCGCCCTACGAGCAGTACTTC | CASSQDLRQPPYEQYF
TRBD1 | TRBJ1-4 | TRBV7-6 | . | TGTGCCAGCAGCTCGGGACAGGGGGCGCTTTCTAATGAAAAACTGTTTTTT | CASSSGQGALSNEKLFF
. | TRBJ1-2 | TRBV12-3/TRBV12-4 | many | TGTGCCAGCAGTTATATGGGGTATGGCTACACCTTC | CASSYMGYGYTF
. | TRBJ2-6 | TRBV29-1 | few | TGCAGCGTTCGGTCTGGCTCTGGGGCCAACGTCCTGACTTTC | CSVRSGSGANVLTF
. | TRBJ2-1 | TRBV12-3/TRBV12-4 | many | TGTGCCAGCAGCCGCTGGAGGGCGAGTGAGCAGTTCTTC | CASSRWRASEQFF